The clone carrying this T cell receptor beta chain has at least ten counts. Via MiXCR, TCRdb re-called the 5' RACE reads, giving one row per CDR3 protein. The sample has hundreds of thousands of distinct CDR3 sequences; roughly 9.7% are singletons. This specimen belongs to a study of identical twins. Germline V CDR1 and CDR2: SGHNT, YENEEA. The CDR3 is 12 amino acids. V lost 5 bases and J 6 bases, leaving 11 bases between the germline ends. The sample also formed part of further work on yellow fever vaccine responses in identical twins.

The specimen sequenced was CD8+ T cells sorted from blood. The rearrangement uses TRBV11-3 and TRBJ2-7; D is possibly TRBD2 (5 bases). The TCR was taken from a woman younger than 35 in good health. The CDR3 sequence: CASSTGGPEQYF. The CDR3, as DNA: TGTGCCAGCAGCACCGGAGGACCCGAGCAGTACTTC.